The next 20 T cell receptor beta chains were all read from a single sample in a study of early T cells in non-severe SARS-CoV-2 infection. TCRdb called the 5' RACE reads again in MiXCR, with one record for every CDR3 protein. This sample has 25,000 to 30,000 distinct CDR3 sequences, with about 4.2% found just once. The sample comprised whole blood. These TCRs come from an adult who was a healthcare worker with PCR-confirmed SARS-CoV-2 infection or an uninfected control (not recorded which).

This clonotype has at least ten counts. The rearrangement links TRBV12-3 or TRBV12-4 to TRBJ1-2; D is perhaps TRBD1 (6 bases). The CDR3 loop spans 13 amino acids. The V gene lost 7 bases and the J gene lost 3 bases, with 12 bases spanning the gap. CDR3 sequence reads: CASNIRGDYGYTF. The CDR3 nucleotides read TGTGCCAGCAATATCAGGGGAGACTATGGCTACACCTTC.

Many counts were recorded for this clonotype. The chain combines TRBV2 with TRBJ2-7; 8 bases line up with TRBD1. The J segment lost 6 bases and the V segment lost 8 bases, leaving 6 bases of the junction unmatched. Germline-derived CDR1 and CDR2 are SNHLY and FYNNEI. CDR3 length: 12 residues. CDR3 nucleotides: TGTGCCAGCCGCGGACAGGGTGGCGAGCAGTACTTC. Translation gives CASRGQGGEQYF.

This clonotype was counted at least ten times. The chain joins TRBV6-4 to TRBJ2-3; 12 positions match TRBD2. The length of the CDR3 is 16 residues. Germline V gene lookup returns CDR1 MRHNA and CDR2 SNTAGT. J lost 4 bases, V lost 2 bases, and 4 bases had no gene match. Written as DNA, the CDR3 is TGTGCCAGCAGTGACGCGACTAGCGGGGGCCCAGATACGCAGTATTTT. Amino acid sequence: CASSDATSGGPDTQYF.

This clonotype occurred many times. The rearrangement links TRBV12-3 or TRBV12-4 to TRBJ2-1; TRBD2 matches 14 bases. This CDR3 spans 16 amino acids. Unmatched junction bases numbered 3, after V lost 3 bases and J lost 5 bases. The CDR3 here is CASSLGLAGDHNEQFF. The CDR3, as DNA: TGTGCCAGCAGTTTGGGACTAGCGGGAGACCACAATGAGCAGTTCTTC.

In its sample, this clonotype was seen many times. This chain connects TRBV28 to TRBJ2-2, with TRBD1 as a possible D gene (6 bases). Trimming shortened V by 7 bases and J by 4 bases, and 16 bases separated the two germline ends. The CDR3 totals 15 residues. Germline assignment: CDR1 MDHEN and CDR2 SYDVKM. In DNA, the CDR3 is TGTGCCAGCACCTCCTCAGGGGCGGCCACCGGGGAGCTGTTTTTT. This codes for CASTSSGAATGELFF.

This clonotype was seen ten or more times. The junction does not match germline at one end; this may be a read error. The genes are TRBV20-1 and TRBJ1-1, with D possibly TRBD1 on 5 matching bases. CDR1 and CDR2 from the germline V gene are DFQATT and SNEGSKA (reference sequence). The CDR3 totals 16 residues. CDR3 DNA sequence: TGCAGTGCTAGTGGGATGGCAGGGAGGGTGAAAACTGAAGCTTTCTTT. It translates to CSASGMAGRVKTEAFF.

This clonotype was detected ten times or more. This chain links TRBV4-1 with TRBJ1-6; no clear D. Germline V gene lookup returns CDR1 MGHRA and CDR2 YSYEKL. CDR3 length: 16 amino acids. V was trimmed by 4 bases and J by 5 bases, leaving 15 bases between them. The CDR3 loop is CASSPSERAHNSPLHF. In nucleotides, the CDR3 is TGCGCCAGCAGCCCTTCGGAAAGGGCCCATAATTCACCCCTCCACTTT.

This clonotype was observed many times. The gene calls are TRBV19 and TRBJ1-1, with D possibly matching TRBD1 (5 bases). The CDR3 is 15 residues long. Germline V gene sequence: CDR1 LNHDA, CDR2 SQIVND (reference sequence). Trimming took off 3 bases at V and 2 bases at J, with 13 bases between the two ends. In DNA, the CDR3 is TGTGCCAGTAGTATGTCTGGGGGATCCAACACTGAAGCTTTCTTT. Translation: CASSMSGGSNTEAFF. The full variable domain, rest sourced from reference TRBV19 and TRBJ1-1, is DGGITQSPKYLFRKEGQNVTLSCEQNLNHDAMYWYRQDPGQGLRLIYYSQIVNDFQKGDIAEGYSVSREKKESFPLTVTSAQKNPTAFYLCASSMSGGSNTEAFFGQGTRLTVV.

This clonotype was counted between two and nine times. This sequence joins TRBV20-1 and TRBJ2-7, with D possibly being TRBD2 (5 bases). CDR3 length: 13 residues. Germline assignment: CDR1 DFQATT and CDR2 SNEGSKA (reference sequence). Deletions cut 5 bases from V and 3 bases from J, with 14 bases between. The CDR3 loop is CSAFQDGNYEQYF. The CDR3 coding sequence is TGCAGTGCTTTCCAGGACGGGAACTACGAGCAGTACTTC.

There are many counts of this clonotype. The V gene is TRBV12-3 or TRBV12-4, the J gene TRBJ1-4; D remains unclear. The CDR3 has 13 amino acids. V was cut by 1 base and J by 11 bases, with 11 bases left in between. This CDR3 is CASSLGWETKLFF. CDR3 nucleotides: TGTGCCAGCAGTTTAGGTTGGGAGACGAAACTGTTTTTT.

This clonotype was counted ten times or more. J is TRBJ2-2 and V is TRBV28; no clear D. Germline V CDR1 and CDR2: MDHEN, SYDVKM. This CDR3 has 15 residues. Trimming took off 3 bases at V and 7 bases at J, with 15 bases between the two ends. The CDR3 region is CASSLMFVDVGELFF. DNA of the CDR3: TGTGCCAGCAGTTTGATGTTTGTAGACGTCGGGGAGCTGTTTTTT.

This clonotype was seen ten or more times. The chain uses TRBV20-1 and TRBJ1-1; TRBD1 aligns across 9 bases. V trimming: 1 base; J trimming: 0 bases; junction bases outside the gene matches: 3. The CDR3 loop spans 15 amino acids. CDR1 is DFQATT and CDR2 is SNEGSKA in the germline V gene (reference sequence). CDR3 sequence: CSARGRDRVNTEAFF. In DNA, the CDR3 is TGCAGTGCTAGAGGCCGGGACAGGGTGAACACTGAAGCTTTCTTT.

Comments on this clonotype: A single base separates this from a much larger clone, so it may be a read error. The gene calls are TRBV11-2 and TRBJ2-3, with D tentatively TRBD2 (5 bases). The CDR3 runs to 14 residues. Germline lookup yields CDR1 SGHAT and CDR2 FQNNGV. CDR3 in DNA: TGTGCCAGCAGCTGGGATCGAGCGGTAGATTCGCAGTATTTT. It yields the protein CASSWDRAVDSQYF.

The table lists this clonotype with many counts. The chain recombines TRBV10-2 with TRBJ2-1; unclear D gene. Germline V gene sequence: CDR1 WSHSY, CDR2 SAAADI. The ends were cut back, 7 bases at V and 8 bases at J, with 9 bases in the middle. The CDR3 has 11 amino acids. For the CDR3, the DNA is TGCGCCAGCACGCCCAGTCATGAGCAGTTCTTC. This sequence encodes CASTPSHEQFF.

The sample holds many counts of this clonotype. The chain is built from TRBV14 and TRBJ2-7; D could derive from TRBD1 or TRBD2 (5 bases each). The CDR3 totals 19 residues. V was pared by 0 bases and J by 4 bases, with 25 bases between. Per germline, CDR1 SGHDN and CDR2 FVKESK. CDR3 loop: CASSQDIPWGPKEVYEQYF. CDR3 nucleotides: TGTGCCAGCAGCCAAGATATTCCATGGGGACCGAAAGAGGTTTACGAGCAGTACTTC.

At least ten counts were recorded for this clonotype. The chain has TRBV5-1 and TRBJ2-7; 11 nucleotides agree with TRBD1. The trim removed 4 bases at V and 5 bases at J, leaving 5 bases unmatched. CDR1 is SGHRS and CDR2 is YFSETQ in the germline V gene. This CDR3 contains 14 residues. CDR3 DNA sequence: TGCGCCAGCAGCATGGGACAGGGGGTGAACGAGCAGTACTTC. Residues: CASSMGQGVNEQYF.

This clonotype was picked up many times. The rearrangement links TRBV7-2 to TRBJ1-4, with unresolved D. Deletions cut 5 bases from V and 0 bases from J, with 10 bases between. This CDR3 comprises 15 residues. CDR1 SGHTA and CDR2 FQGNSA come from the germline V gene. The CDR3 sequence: CASSRNSATNEKLFF. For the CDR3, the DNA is TGTGCCAGCAGCCGAAACAGTGCAACTAATGAAAAACTGTTTTTT.

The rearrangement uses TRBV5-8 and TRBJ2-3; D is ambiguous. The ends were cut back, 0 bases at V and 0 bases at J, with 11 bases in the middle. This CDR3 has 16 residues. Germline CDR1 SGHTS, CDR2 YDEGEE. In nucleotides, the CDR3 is TGTGCCAGCAGCTTGGGGAGTGGCCCGAGCACAGATACGCAGTATTTT. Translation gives CASSLGSGPSTDTQYF.

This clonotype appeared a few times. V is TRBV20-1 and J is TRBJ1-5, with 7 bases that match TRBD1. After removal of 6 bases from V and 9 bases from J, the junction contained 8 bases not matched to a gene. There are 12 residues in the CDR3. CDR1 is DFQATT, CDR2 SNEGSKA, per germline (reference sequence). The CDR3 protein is CSAEDRQRPQHF. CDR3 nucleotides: TGCAGTGCGGAGGACAGGCAGAGGCCCCAGCATTTT.

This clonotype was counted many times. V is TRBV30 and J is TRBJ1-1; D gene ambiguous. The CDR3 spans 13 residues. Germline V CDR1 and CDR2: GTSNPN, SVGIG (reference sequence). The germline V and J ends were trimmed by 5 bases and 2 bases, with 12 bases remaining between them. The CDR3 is CAWGSEPNTEAFF. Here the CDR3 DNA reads TGTGCCTGGGGTTCAGAACCAAACACTGAAGCTTTCTTT.